A selection of T cell receptor beta chains follows, all from one sample in a study of cytomegalovirus exposure and HLA in healthy donors. The protocol was immunoSEQ multiplex PCR, while the TCRdb copy is restricted to in-frame clones and leaves out a portion. This sample has more than 150,000 clones, with just under 80% found just once. The sequenced sample was PBMCs. The origin of the receptors is a woman younger than 45 in good health and CMV-seronegative. The CDR3 runs from the conserved cysteine through the conserved F or W. The D gene is left open where the match is weak. Expanded clones get a size class; other rows say once, few or many, or leave the size out.

NA,12,NA,TRBV30,TRBJ2-5,CAWSEARETQYF,TGTGCCTGGAGTGAGGCCAGGGAGACCCAGTACTTC
NA,14,NA,TRBV7-8,TRBJ2-7,CASSLGTDIYEQYF,TGTGCCAGCAGCTTAGGGACAGACATCTACGAGCAGTACTTC
NA,14,NA,TRBV5-1,TRBJ2-3,CASGVGGRQDTQYF,TGCGCCAGCGGAGTCGGGGGTCGTCAAGATACGCAGTATTTT
TRBD2,17,NA,TRBV4-1,TRBJ2-3,CASSQDRLAGVTDTQYF,TGCGCCAGCAGCCAAGATCGACTAGCGGGGGTCACAGATACGCAGTATTTT
NA,18,NA,TRBV19,TRBJ1-6,CASRTSGGQLSYNSPLHF,TGTGCCAGTAGAACTAGCGGGGGCCAACTCTCCTATAATTCACCCCTCCACTTT
TRBD1,14,NA,TRBV13,TRBJ2-7,CASSQWDRSNEQYF,TGTGCCAGCAGCCAATGGGACAGGTCTAACGAGCAGTACTTC
NA,15,NA,TRBV9,TRBJ2-7,CASSVRGGGMSEQYF,TGTGCCAGCAGCGTCAGGGGAGGGGGGATGAGCGAGCAGTACTTC
TRBD1,13,NA,TRBV7-9,TRBJ2-7,CAGRGGRSYEQYF,TGTGCCGGACGAGGGGGCCGATCCTACGAGCAGTACTTC
TRBD2,14,NA,TRBV7-9,TRBJ2-4,CASSFGGRGNIQYF,TGTGCCAGCAGCTTTGGTGGGAGGGGAAACATTCAGTACTTC
TRBD2,16,NA,TRBV7-2,TRBJ2-7,CASSFPLAGGSYEQYF,TGTGCCAGCAGCTTTCCCCTAGCGGGGGGTTCCTACGAGCAGTACTTC
NA,13,NA,TRBV7-7,TRBJ1-6,CASSLEGGSPLHF,TGTGCTAGCAGCTTGGAGGGCGGCTCACCCCTCCACTTT
TRBD2,16,NA,TRBV7-9,TRBJ2-5,CASTGRTSGVGETQYF,TGTGCCAGCACCGGTAGGACTAGCGGGGTCGGAGAGACCCAGTACTTC
NA,14,NA,TRBV6-1,TRBJ2-1,CASSAFGPLNEQFF,TGTGCCAGCAGTGCGTTTGGGCCCTTAAATGAGCAGTTCTTC
TRBD1,15,NA,TRBV5-1,TRBJ1-2,CASSHAQGVNYGYTF,TGCGCCAGCAGCCACGCACAGGGGGTGAACTATGGCTACACCTTC
NA,14,NA,TRBV4-3,TRBJ2-5,CASSQGAGKETQYF,TGCGCCAGCAGCCAAGGCGCAGGGAAAGAGACCCAGTACTTC
NA,13,NA,TRBV2,TRBJ1-3,CASTLNSGNTIYF,TGTGCCAGCACTTTAAACTCTGGAAACACCATATATTTT
NA,11,NA,TRBV4-1,TRBJ1-1,CASSHFTEAFF,TGCGCCAGCAGCCACTTCACTGAAGCTTTCTTT
TRBD1,15,NA,TRBV23-1,TRBJ2-7,CASRKTGTGPYEQYF,TGCGCCAGCAGGAAGACCGGGACAGGGCCTTACGAGCAGTACTTC
TRBD2,15,once,TRBV13,TRBJ2-1,CASRLASGGYNEQFF,TGTGCCAGCAGGCTAGCTAGCGGGGGCTACAATGAGCAGTTCTTC
NA,13,NA,TRBV9,TRBJ2-3,CASSPINTDTQYF,TGTGCCAGCAGCCCAATCAACACAGATACGCAGTATTTT
TRBD1,14,NA,TRBV27,TRBJ2-5,CASGRTGGPETQYF,TGTGCCAGCGGTCGGACAGGGGGACCAGAGACCCAGTACTTC
TRBD2,15,once,TRBV19,TRBJ2-7,CASRGTSGGAYEQYF,TGTGCCAGTAGGGGAACTAGCGGGGGGGCCTACGAGCAGTACTTC
TRBD1,15,NA,TRBV9,TRBJ2-7,CASSVGGTGGYEQYF,TGTGCCAGCAGCGTAGGAGGAACAGGGGGCTACGAGCAGTACTTC
NA,12,NA,TRBV2,TRBJ1-4,CATRGPNEKLFF,TGTGCCACGCGGGGGCCTAATGAAAAACTGTTTTTT
NA,14,NA,TRBV7-8,TRBJ1-5,CASSPQGSNQPQHF,TGTGCCAGCAGCCCCCAGGGGAGCAATCAGCCCCAGCATTTT
TRBD1,15,once,TRBV4-1,TRBJ2-7,CASSQERAGGNEQYF,TGCGCCAGCAGCCAAGAACGGGCAGGGGGCAACGAGCAGTACTTC
NA,11,NA,TRBV18,TRBJ2-7,CASSPSDEQYF,TGTGCCAGCTCACCAAGCGACGAGCAGTACTTC
NA,14,NA,TRBV6-5,TRBJ1-4,CASRFQGKSEKLFF,TGTGCCAGCAGGTTTCAGGGGAAGAGCGAAAAACTGTTTTTT
TRBD2,15,NA,TRBV2,TRBJ2-7,CASSQTSGVTYEQYF,TGTGCCAGCAGTCAGACTAGCGGGGTCACCTACGAGCAGTACTTC
NA,13,NA,TRBV30,TRBJ1-1,CAWRGSGNTEAFF,TGTGCCTGGAGAGGGAGTGGGAACACTGAAGCTTTCTTT
TRBD1,15,NA,TRBV4-2,TRBJ2-2,CASSGTGRGTGELFF,TGTGCCAGCAGCGGGACAGGGAGAGGCACCGGGGAGCTGTTTTTT
TRBD2,15,NA,TRBV6-4,TRBJ2-3,CASSMTSGSTDTQYF,TGTGCCAGCAGTATGACTAGCGGAAGTACAGATACGCAGTATTTT
NA,14,NA,TRBV30,TRBJ1-4,CAWSPGASNEKLFF,TGTGCCTGGAGTCCAGGGGCTTCTAATGAAAAACTGTTTTTT
TRBD1,17,NA,TRBV27,TRBJ1-2,CASSLSSHPGQSYGYTF,TGTGCCAGCAGTTTATCGTCCCACCCGGGACAGAGCTATGGCTACACCTTC
NA,12,NA,TRBV6-5,TRBJ2-3,CASSPNGGTQYF,TGTGCCAGCAGTCCTAACGGGGGTACGCAGTATTTT
NA,15,NA,TRBV6-5,TRBJ1-5,CATATGGWGNQPQHF,TGTGCCACGGCCACGGGGGGCTGGGGCAATCAGCCCCAGCATTTT
NA,15,NA,TRBV7-2,TRBJ1-4,CASSLGGGRGEKLFF,TGTGCCAGCAGCTTAGGTGGGGGCAGGGGTGAAAAACTGTTTTTT
NA,16,NA,TRBV5-1,TRBJ1-4,CASSSGRDSRNEKLFF,TGCGCCAGCAGCTCAGGACGCGACAGCCGTAATGAAAAACTGTTTTTT
TRBD1,16,NA,TRBV27,TRBJ1-2,CASRPRGTGINYGYTF,TGTGCCAGCAGACCCCGAGGGACAGGGATCAACTATGGCTACACCTTC
NA,14,once,TRBV6-1,TRBJ2-3,CASSEGRVVDTQYF,TGTGCCAGCAGTGAGGGCAGGGTAGTAGATACGCAGTATTTT
NA,16,NA,TRBV7-2,TRBJ1-1,CASSLEKWEEISEAFF,TGTGCCAGCAGCTTAGAAAAATGGGAGGAAATCTCTGAAGCTTTCTTT
TRBD2,17,NA,TRBV11-2,TRBJ2-7,CASSYGLAGGIPYEQYF,TGTGCCAGCAGCTACGGACTAGCGGGGGGGATTCCCTACGAGCAGTACTTC
NA,16,NA,TRBV4-2,TRBJ2-2,CASSQAQGAGTGELFF,TGTGCCAGCAGCCAAGCACAGGGTGCGGGCACCGGGGAGCTGTTTTTT
NA,15,NA,TRBV19,TRBJ1-5,CASSIESVSNQPQHF,TGTGCCAGTAGTATAGAATCCGTTAGCAATCAGCCCCAGCATTTT
TRBD2,15,NA,TRBV5-6,TRBJ2-5,CASSLVAGGVGTQYF,TGTGCCAGCAGCTTGGTGGCGGGGGGTGTGGGGACCCAGTACTTC